Reported below is one TCR beta chain. This entry belongs to a study of control samples from healthy donors and cancer patients. Produced via immunoSEQ multiplex PCR; TCRdb's table is partial and in-frame only. The sample lists about 73,000 clones; under 90% were seen once. V gave up 7 bases and J gave up 4 bases; unmatched junction bases: 3. There are 12 residues in the CDR3. Per germline, CDR1 SGDLS and CDR2 YYNGEE. The sample was PBMCs. The origin of this receptor is a man aged 55 to 70 with lung cancer. The chain joins TRBV9 to TRBJ1-2; 8 bases line up with TRBD1. The CDR3 bases are TGTGCCAGCGCAGGGGGCGGCTATGGCTACACCTTC. Protein sequence: CASAGGGYGYTF.